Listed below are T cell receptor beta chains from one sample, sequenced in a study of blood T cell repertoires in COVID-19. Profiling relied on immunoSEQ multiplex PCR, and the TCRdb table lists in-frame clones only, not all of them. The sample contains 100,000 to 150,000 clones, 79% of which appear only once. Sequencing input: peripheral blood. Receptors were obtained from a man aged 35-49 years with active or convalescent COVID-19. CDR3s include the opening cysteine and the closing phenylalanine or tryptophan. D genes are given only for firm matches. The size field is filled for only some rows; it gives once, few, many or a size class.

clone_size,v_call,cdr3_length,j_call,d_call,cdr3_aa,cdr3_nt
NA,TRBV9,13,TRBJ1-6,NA,CASSVAPQSPLHF,TGTGCCAGCAGCGTAGCCCCCCAATCACCCCTCCACTTT
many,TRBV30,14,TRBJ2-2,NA,CAWSPSWLTGELFF,TGTGCCTGGAGCCCAAGTTGGCTTACCGGGGAGCTGTTTTTT
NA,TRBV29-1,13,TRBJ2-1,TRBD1,CSVGQAYYNEQFF,TGCAGCGTCGGACAGGCGTATTACAATGAGCAGTTCTTC
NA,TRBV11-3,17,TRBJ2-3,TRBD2,CASSLDLASGGTDTQYF,TGTGCCAGCAGCTTAGATCTGGCTAGCGGGGGGACAGATACGCAGTATTTT
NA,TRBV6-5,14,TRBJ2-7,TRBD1,CASSFDRASYEQYF,TGTGCCAGCAGTTTTGACAGGGCCTCCTACGAGCAGTACTTC
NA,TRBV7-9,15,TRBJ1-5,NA,CASSSVGGGNQPQHF,TGTGCCAGCAGCTCCGTGGGAGGGGGCAATCAGCCCCAGCATTTT
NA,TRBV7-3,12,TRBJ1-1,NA,CASSLRGTEAFF,TGTGCCAGCAGCTTAAGAGGCACTGAAGCTTTCTTT
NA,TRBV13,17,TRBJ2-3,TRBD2,CASSLALAGFQADTQYF,TGTGCCAGCAGCTTGGCACTAGCGGGATTCCAGGCAGATACGCAGTATTTT
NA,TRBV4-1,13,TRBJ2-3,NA,CASNQLARDTQYF,TGCGCCAGCAACCAACTGGCTCGCGATACGCAGTATTTT
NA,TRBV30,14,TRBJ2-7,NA,CAWSNYRGTSEQYF,TGTGCCTGGAGCAACTACCGGGGGACCTCAGAGCAGTACTTC
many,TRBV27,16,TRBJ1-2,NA,CASSFFGTGTIYGYTF,TGTGCCAGCAGTTTTTTCGGTACAGGGACTATCTATGGCTACACCTTC
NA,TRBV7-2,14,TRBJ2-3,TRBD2,CASSLQASGDTQYF,TGTGCCAGCAGCTTACAGGCTAGCGGAGATACGCAGTATTTT
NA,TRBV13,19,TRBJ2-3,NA,CASSSRSLMTRTSTDTQYF,TGTGCCAGCAGCTCTAGGTCATTAATGACTAGGACTAGCACAGATACGCAGTATTTT
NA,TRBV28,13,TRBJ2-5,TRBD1,CASRGQSQETQYF,TGTGCCAGCAGGGGACAGTCCCAAGAGACCCAGTACTTC
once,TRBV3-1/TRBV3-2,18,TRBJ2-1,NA,CASSQATPGLPHPIEQFF,TGTGCCAGCAGCCAAGCTACTCCGGGACTTCCCCACCCCATCGAGCAGTTCTTC
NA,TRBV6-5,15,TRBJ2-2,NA,CATAVGDPNTGELFF,TGTGCCACCGCGGTCGGGGATCCGAACACCGGGGAGCTGTTTTTT
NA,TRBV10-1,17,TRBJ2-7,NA,CAIPTSPAFTVEVEQYF,TGCGCCATCCCCACTAGTCCAGCGTTTACGGTCGAAGTCGAGCAGTACTTC
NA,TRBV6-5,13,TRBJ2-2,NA,CASSPSLGGGDVF,TGTGCCAGCAGCCCCAGCTTGGGGGGGGGCGACGTTTTT
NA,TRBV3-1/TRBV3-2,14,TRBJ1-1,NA,CASSPPARGTEAFF,TGTGCCAGCAGCCCACCAGCTAGGGGGACTGAAGCTTTCTTT
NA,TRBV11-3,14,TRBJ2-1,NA,CASSLTNDYNEQFF,TGTGCCAGCAGCCTGACTAACGACTACAATGAGCAGTTCTTC
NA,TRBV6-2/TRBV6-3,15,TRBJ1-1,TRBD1,CASSYSGQGEPGAFF,TGTGCCAGCAGTTATTCGGGACAGGGAGAGCCGGGAGCTTTCTTT
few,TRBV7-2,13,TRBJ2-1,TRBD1,CASSATGGKEQFF,TGTGCCAGCAGCGCGACAGGGGGCAAGGAGCAGTTCTTC
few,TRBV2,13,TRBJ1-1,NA,CASSVRVTAEAFF,TGTGCCAGCAGTGTGAGGGTAACAGCTGAAGCTTTCTTT
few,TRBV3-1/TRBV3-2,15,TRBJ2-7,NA,CASSSPSTSLAEQYF,TGTGCCAGCAGCTCTCCTTCGACGAGTTTAGCCGAGCAGTACTTC
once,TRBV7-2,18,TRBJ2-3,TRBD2,CASRPGLAGVRETDTQYF,TGTGCCAGCAGACCCGGGCTAGCGGGAGTGAGGGAAACAGATACGCAGTATTTT
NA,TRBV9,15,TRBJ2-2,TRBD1,CASSPRTGGTGELFF,TGTGCCAGCAGCCCAAGGACAGGGGGGACCGGGGAGCTGTTTTTT
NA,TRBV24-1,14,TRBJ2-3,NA,CATSGTANTDTQYF,TGTGCCACCAGTGGGACAGCTAACACAGATACGCAGTATTTT
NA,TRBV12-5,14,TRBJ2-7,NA,CASGLAHVLVEQYF,TGTGCTAGTGGTTTGGCCCATGTTCTAGTGGAGCAGTACTTC
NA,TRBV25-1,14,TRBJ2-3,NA,CASRRQSITDTQYF,TGTGCCAGCAGAAGACAGTCCATCACAGATACGCAGTATTTT
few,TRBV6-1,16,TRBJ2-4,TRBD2,CASSDTWTSGADIQYF,TGTGCCAGCAGTGATACGTGGACTAGCGGGGCGGACATTCAGTACTTC
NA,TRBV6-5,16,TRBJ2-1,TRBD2,CASSSSRTSRDNEQFF,TGTGCCAGCAGTTCCTCAAGGACTAGCCGGGACAATGAGCAGTTCTTC
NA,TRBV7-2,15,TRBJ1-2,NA,CASSLVPGGHYGYTF,TGTGCCAGCAGCTTAGTTCCTGGAGGTCACTATGGCTACACCTTC
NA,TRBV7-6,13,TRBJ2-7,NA,CASSLTGTYEQYF,TGTGCCAGCAGCCTCACGGGGACCTACGAGCAGTACTTC
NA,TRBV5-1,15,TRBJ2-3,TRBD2,CASSFPSGSTDTQYF,TGCGCCAGCAGCTTCCCTAGCGGGAGTACAGATACGCAGTATTTT
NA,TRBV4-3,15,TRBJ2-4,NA,CASSSTGLAKNIQYF,TGCGCCAGCAGCTCTACTGGGCTAGCCAAAAACATTCAGTACTTC
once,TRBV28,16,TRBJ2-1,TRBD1,CASSPAGTGVYNEQFF,TGTGCCAGCAGTCCCGCCGGGACAGGAGTGTACAATGAGCAGTTCTTC
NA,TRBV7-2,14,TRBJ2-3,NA,CASSHPATGDTQYF,TGTGCCAGCAGCCACCCAGCGACTGGAGATACGCAGTATTTT
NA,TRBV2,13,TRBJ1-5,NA,CASSAQAGQPQHF,TGTGCCAGCAGTGCCCAGGCGGGTCAGCCCCAGCATTTT
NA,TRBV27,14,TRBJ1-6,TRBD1,CASRVGTAGVPLHF,TGTGCCAGCAGGGTCGGGACAGCTGGGGTCCCCCTCCACTTT
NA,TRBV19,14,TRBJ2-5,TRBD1,CASSSQGAGETQYF,TGTGCCAGTAGTTCACAGGGGGCAGGGGAGACCCAGTACTTC
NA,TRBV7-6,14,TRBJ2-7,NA,CASSWGGAEYEQYF,TGTGCCAGCAGCTGGGGGGGGGCGGAATACGAGCAGTACTTC
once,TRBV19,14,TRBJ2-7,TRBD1,CASSWTGAPHVEYF,TGTGCCAGTAGTTGGACAGGCGCTCCCCACGTGGAGTACTTC
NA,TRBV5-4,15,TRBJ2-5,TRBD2,CASSSPGLAQETQYF,TGTGCCAGCAGCTCGCCGGGACTAGCGCAAGAGACCCAGTACTTC
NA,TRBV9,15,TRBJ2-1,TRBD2,CASSVGRDFYNEQFF,TGTGCCAGCAGCGTCGGGAGGGACTTTTACAATGAGCAGTTCTTC
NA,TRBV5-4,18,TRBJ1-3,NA,CASSLAPIGGTSGNTIYF,TGTGCCAGCAGCTTGGCCCCGATCGGCGGAACCTCTGGAAACACCATATATTTT
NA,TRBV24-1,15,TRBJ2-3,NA,CATSDFSKRADTQYF,TGTGCCACCAGTGATTTCAGTAAGAGGGCAGATACGCAGTATTTT
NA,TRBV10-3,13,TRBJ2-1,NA,CAISSHTYNEQFF,TGTGCCATCTCTAGTCATACTTACAATGAGCAGTTCTTC
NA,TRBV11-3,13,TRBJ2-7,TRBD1,CASSHQGDYEQYF,TGTGCCAGCAGCCACCAGGGGGATTACGAGCAGTACTTC
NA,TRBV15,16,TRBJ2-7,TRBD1,CATSRGLGTGAGEQYF,TGTGCCACCAGCAGGGGATTAGGGACAGGGGCTGGGGAGCAGTACTTC
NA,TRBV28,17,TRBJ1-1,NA,CASITSAGAPMNTEAFF,TGTGCCAGCATTACCTCAGCAGGGGCCCCTATGAACACTGAAGCTTTCTTT
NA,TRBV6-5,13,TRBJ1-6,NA,CASRTDLDSPLHF,TGTGCCAGCAGGACAGACCTAGATTCACCCCTCCACTTT
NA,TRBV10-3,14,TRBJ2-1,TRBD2,CAISERLGRDEQFF,TGTGCCATCAGTGAGCGACTCGGGAGGGATGAGCAGTTCTTC
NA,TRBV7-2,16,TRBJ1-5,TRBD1,CASSSEGTVSNQPQHF,TGTGCCAGCAGCTCAGAGGGGACAGTTAGCAATCAGCCCCAGCATTTT
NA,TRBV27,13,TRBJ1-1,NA,CASSFRENTEAFF,TGTGCCAGCAGTTTCCGGGAGAACACTGAAGCTTTCTTT
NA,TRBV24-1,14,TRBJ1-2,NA,CATSRGIYNYGYTF,TGTGCCACCAGTAGAGGGATCTATAACTATGGCTACACCTTC
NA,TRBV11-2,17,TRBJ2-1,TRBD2,CASSSPPGTSGYNEQFF,TGTGCCAGCAGCTCGCCACCCGGGACTAGCGGGTACAATGAGCAGTTCTTC
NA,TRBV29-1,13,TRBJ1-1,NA,CSVDQNRNTEAFF,TGCAGCGTTGATCAGAACAGAAACACTGAAGCTTTCTTT